The rows below give T cell receptor beta chains drawn from one sample of a study of metastatic and nonmetastatic thyroid tumors. TCRdb re-called the PCR reads through MiXCR. In the table there are 15,000 to 20,000 clones, 37% of which are singletons. The specimen sequenced was tumor tissue. These receptors all stem from a female donor with papillary thyroid cancer or a benign thyroid nodule (not recorded which). Some clones in this sample may be carry-over from other donors' samples. CDR3s include the opening cysteine and the closing phenylalanine or tryptophan. The order of the fields is J gene, V gene, CDR3 length, D gene, clone size, CDR3 DNA, CDR3 protein. D genes are given only for firm matches. A clone size is listed for some rows: how often the clone was seen (once, few, many), or a class if it is expanded.

J gene: TRBJ2-3; V gene: TRBV2; CDR3 length: 15; D gene: TRBD1; clone size: few; CDR3 DNA: TGTGCCAGCAGTTCCGTCAGGGGGCGCACAGATACGCAGTATTTT; CDR3 protein: CASSSVRGRTDTQYF
J gene: TRBJ2-7; V gene: TRBV15; CDR3 length: 14; D gene: TRBD1; clone size: few; CDR3 DNA: TGTGCCACCAGCATGAACAGGGGGGCCTACGAGCAGTACTTC; CDR3 protein: CATSMNRGAYEQYF
J gene: TRBJ1-2; V gene: TRBV30; CDR3 length: 15; D gene: TRBD1; clone size: -; CDR3 DNA: TGTGCCTGGAGCCCACCGGACAGGGGTTCCTATGGCTACACCTTC; CDR3 protein: CAWSPPDRGSYGYTF
J gene: TRBJ2-7; V gene: TRBV6-5; CDR3 length: 15; D gene: -; clone size: few; CDR3 DNA: TGTGCCAGCAGTTACCGCGGGAGAGGGGGATACGAGCAGTACTTC; CDR3 protein: CASSYRGRGGYEQYF
J gene: TRBJ2-3; V gene: TRBV7-9; CDR3 length: 14; D gene: -; clone size: -; CDR3 DNA: TGTGCCAGCAGCCGGACGGGCAGCACAGATACGCAGTATTTT; CDR3 protein: CASSRTGSTDTQYF
J gene: TRBJ1-2; V gene: TRBV19; CDR3 length: 14; D gene: -; clone size: few; CDR3 DNA: TGTGCCAGTAGTATAGATCTACTCAGGGATGGCTACACCTTC; CDR3 protein: CASSIDLLRDGYTF
J gene: TRBJ1-2; V gene: TRBV11-2; CDR3 length: 15; D gene: -; clone size: -; CDR3 DNA: TGTGCCAGCAGCAATCGACACCCAGGGGAAGGTGGCTACACCTTC; CDR3 protein: CASSNRHPGEGGYTF
J gene: TRBJ2-7; V gene: TRBV15; CDR3 length: 14; D gene: TRBD1; clone size: few; CDR3 DNA: TGTGCCACCAGCAGGAAGGGACAGCGCTACGAGCAGTACTTC; CDR3 protein: CATSRKGQRYEQYF
J gene: TRBJ2-1; V gene: TRBV7-6; CDR3 length: 19; D gene: TRBD2; clone size: -; CDR3 DNA: TGTGCCAGCAGCTTATATACTGGGACTAGCGGGACTCGGTACAATGAGCAGTTCTTC; CDR3 protein: CASSLYTGTSGTRYNEQFF
J gene: TRBJ2-3; V gene: TRBV28; CDR3 length: 15; D gene: -; clone size: few; CDR3 DNA: TGTGCCAGCGGGGTTTTTGGGGGGATGCCAGATACGCAGTATTTT; CDR3 protein: CASGVFGGMPDTQYF
J gene: TRBJ1-6; V gene: TRBV25-1; CDR3 length: 15; D gene: -; clone size: -; CDR3 DNA: TGTGCCAGCAGTGAATGGGGCAGGGGCGGTTCACCCCTCCACTTT; CDR3 protein: CASSEWGRGGSPLHF
J gene: TRBJ1-6; V gene: TRBV5-6; CDR3 length: 15; D gene: -; clone size: -; CDR3 DNA: TGTGCCAGCAGCTTCGTGAGCTCCTATAATTCACCCCTCCACTTT; CDR3 protein: CASSFVSSYNSPLHF
J gene: TRBJ1-2; V gene: TRBV6-1; CDR3 length: 17; D gene: TRBD1; clone size: -; CDR3 DNA: TGTGCCAGCAGTGAAGCGAAGGGACAGGACTACTACTATGGCTACACCTTC; CDR3 protein: CASSEAKGQDYYYGYTF
J gene: TRBJ2-1; V gene: TRBV19; CDR3 length: 14; D gene: -; clone size: many; CDR3 DNA: TGTGCCAGTAATTTAGGCCCCAGTGCGGATGAGCAGTTCTTC; CDR3 protein: CASNLGPSADEQFF
J gene: TRBJ1-2; V gene: TRBV5-1; CDR3 length: 12; D gene: -; clone size: -; CDR3 DNA: TGCGCCAGCAGTTCCAGCGGTCACCCGAGCACCTTC; CDR3 protein: CASSSSGHPSTF
J gene: TRBJ2-1; V gene: TRBV5-1; CDR3 length: 12; D gene: -; clone size: -; CDR3 DNA: TGCGCCAGCAGCTTGGGAGGGGATGAGCAGTTCTTC; CDR3 protein: CASSLGGDEQFF
J gene: TRBJ2-3; V gene: TRBV2; CDR3 length: 17; D gene: -; clone size: -; CDR3 DNA: TGTGCCAGCAGTGGCGGATTGTCGGGAAGGGTGCGCGTTACGCAGTATTTT; CDR3 protein: CASSGGLSGRVRVTQYF
J gene: TRBJ2-1; V gene: TRBV4-3; CDR3 length: 13; D gene: TRBD2; clone size: once; CDR3 DNA: TGCGCCAACAGCGGGGGTGGACGGAATGAGCAGTTCTTC; CDR3 protein: CANSGGGRNEQFF
J gene: TRBJ2-3; V gene: TRBV10-3; CDR3 length: 16; D gene: -; clone size: few; CDR3 DNA: TGTGCCATCAGTATACGGCCGGGTATGAGCACAGATACGCAGTATTTT; CDR3 protein: CAISIRPGMSTDTQYF
J gene: TRBJ1-1; V gene: TRBV10-3; CDR3 length: 16; D gene: -; clone size: few; CDR3 DNA: TGTGCCATCAGTGCGGGGACATTAGCCCGGTACACTGAAGCTTTCTTT; CDR3 protein: CAISAGTLARYTEAFF
J gene: TRBJ2-3; V gene: TRBV28; CDR3 length: 15; D gene: TRBD2; clone size: few; CDR3 DNA: TGTGCCAGCAGGATGGGACTAGCGGGAGCAGATACGCAGTATTTT; CDR3 protein: CASRMGLAGADTQYF
J gene: TRBJ2-7; V gene: TRBV11-1; CDR3 length: 16; D gene: TRBD1; clone size: -; CDR3 DNA: TGTGCCAGCAGCCGAGTTGAGGGACAGGGCCCCTACGAGCAGTACTTC; CDR3 protein: CASSRVEGQGPYEQYF
J gene: TRBJ2-1; V gene: TRBV20-1; CDR3 length: 12; D gene: -; clone size: -; CDR3 DNA: TGCAGTGCCAGGGTATCCTACAATGAGCAGTTCTTC; CDR3 protein: CSARVSYNEQFF
J gene: TRBJ2-5; V gene: TRBV4-1; CDR3 length: 15; D gene: TRBD1; clone size: -; CDR3 DNA: TGCGCCAGCAGCCAAGGGACAGGGGAAGGTGAGACCCAGTACTTC; CDR3 protein: CASSQGTGEGETQYF
J gene: TRBJ2-3; V gene: TRBV4-1; CDR3 length: 16; D gene: TRBD1; clone size: -; CDR3 DNA: TGCGCCAGCAGCCCCGCTAAAGGACAGGGCAGAGATACGCAGTATTTT; CDR3 protein: CASSPAKGQGRDTQYF
J gene: TRBJ1-2; V gene: TRBV20-1; CDR3 length: 15; D gene: -; clone size: -; CDR3 DNA: TGCAGTGCTCCCGGAGGTAGAGGGCGAGAGGATGGCTACACCTTC; CDR3 protein: CSAPGGRGREDGYTF
J gene: TRBJ1-2; V gene: TRBV28; CDR3 length: 12; D gene: TRBD1; clone size: few; CDR3 DNA: TGTGCCACAAACACAGGGGCAGGTGGCTACACCTTC; CDR3 protein: CATNTGAGGYTF
J gene: TRBJ2-1; V gene: TRBV19; CDR3 length: 13; D gene: -; clone size: few; CDR3 DNA: TGTGCCAGTAGTATACGGCATTACAATGAGCAGTTCTTC; CDR3 protein: CASSIRHYNEQFF
J gene: TRBJ1-2; V gene: TRBV9; CDR3 length: 15; D gene: TRBD1; clone size: -; CDR3 DNA: TGTGCCAGCAGCGCACTATCGGGACAGTTCTATGGCTACACCTTC; CDR3 protein: CASSALSGQFYGYTF
J gene: TRBJ1-5; V gene: TRBV12-3/TRBV12-4; CDR3 length: 17; D gene: -; clone size: -; CDR3 DNA: TGTGCCAGCAGTTTCATCGGGACCTCCTTGGGCAATCAGCCCCAGCATTTT; CDR3 protein: CASSFIGTSLGNQPQHF
J gene: TRBJ1-2; V gene: TRBV11-2; CDR3 length: 16; D gene: -; clone size: few; CDR3 DNA: TGTGCCAGCAGCTTAAGCCGTTTGGGAGACAGCTATGGCTACACCTTC; CDR3 protein: CASSLSRLGDSYGYTF
J gene: TRBJ2-1; V gene: TRBV6-1; CDR3 length: 16; D gene: TRBD1; clone size: -; CDR3 DNA: TGTGCCAGCAGTGAGATTGGTCAGGGGGCGGGCAATGAGCAGTTCTTC; CDR3 protein: CASSEIGQGAGNEQFF
J gene: TRBJ1-4; V gene: TRBV6-1; CDR3 length: 14; D gene: TRBD1; clone size: few; CDR3 DNA: TGTGCCAGCAGCCGTGGACAGGGGGATGAAAAACTGTTTTTT; CDR3 protein: CASSRGQGDEKLFF
J gene: TRBJ1-5; V gene: TRBV6-1; CDR3 length: 13; D gene: -; clone size: -; CDR3 DNA: TGTGCCAGCAGTGCAGGGCCCAATCAGCCCCAGCATTTT; CDR3 protein: CASSAGPNQPQHF
J gene: TRBJ2-7; V gene: TRBV20-1; CDR3 length: 13; D gene: -; clone size: -; CDR3 DNA: TGCAGTGCTAGAGGGCGCCAGACCTACGAGCAGTACTTC; CDR3 protein: CSARGRQTYEQYF
J gene: TRBJ2-3; V gene: TRBV6-1; CDR3 length: 13; D gene: -; clone size: -; CDR3 DNA: TGTGCCAGCGCACAGGGTTCCCCAGATACGCAGTATTTT; CDR3 protein: CASAQGSPDTQYF